The 8 T cell receptor beta chains below all came from one sample that was sequenced in a study of T cell repertoires in cytomegalovirus infection (dated by TCRdb to between 2019 and 2020). Sequencing was carried out with an Illumina HiSeq 1500. TCRdb reworked the public reads: Q25 trimming with fastp, MiXCR clone assembly, productive beta chains retained. Records with the same CDR3 protein are collapsed into one entry carrying the most frequent genes and DNA. For this sample there are hundreds of thousands of distinct CDR3 sequences; under 35% appear just once. The ten top clones hold around 20% of the sample. These receptors have no known antigen. In light of the paper, this sample's treatment or condition label describes: in vitro stimulation with specific CMV peptide epitopes to enrich CMV-specific T cells. The sequenced sample was cultured PBMCs, obtained from culture after CMV antigen stimulation. These receptor sequences come from a human donor in good health (CMV status not recorded). Some clones in this sample may be carry-over from other donors' samples.

The V gene is TRBV7-2, the J gene TRBJ2-1; 13 positions agree with TRBD2. With V trimmed by 4 bases and J by 7 bases, 22 bases remained unmatched. The CDR3 totals 21 residues. Germline assignment: CDR1 SGHTA and CDR2 FQGNSA. In nucleotides, the CDR3 is TGTGCCAGCAGCTCGAGGACTAGCGGGGGATTTCGATACGTCCGTGGAAATGAGCAGTTCTTC. This sequence encodes CASSSRTSGGFRYVRGNEQFF.

In its sample, this clonotype was seen many times. V gene TRBV7-2 combines with J gene TRBJ1-4; D is undetermined. CDR1 is SGHTA, CDR2 FQGNSA, per germline. The CDR3 spans 14 residues. The V end lost 1 base, the J end lost 6 bases, and 9 bases lay between the germline ends. In DNA, the CDR3 is TGTGCCAGCAGCTTAGATAACGGGGATGAAAAACTGTTTTTT. Its translation is CASSLDNGDEKLFF. Full variable domain (remainder filled in from reference TRBV7-2 and TRBJ1-4): GAGVSQSPSNKVTEKGKDVELRCDPISGHTALYWYRQSLGQGLEFLIYFQGNSAPDKSGLPSDRFSAERTGGSVSTLTIQRTQQEDSAVYLCASSLDNGDEKLFFGSGTQLSVL.

The genes are TRBV6-6 and TRBJ2-7; TRBD1 agrees at 7 bases. The CDR3 extends over 15 amino acids. The V gene end was trimmed by 7 bases and the J gene end by 6 bases; junction bases not matched to a gene: 15. CDR1 is MNHNY and CDR2 is SVGAGI in the germline V gene (reference sequence). CDR3 nucleotide sequence: TGTGCCAGCAACCGGGACAGCGTGGTAAAGGGCGAGCAGTACTTC. Protein: CASNRDSVVKGEQYF.

This clonotype was observed a handful of times. The J gene is TRBJ2-1, the V gene TRBV11-2; D not certain. Germline assignment: CDR1 SGHAT and CDR2 FQNNGV. The germline V and J ends were trimmed by 3 bases and 5 bases, with 5 bases remaining between them. This CDR3 contains 12 residues. As DNA, the CDR3 is TGTGCCAGCAGCTTCGTCCACAATGAGCAGTTCTTC. It encodes CASSFVHNEQFF. Drawing the rest from reference TRBV11-2 and TRBJ2-1, the complete variable domain is EAGVAQSPRYKIIEKRQSVAFWCNPISGHATLYWYQQILGQGPKLLIQFQNNGVVDDSQLPKDRFSAERLKGVDSTLKIQPAKLEDSAVYLCASSFVHNEQFFGPGTRLTVL.

This sequence joins TRBV7-6 and TRBJ2-1; D is uncertain. The CDR3 has 16 residues. Germline CDR1 and CDR2: SGHVS and FNYEAQ. Trimming removed 5 bases from V and 0 bases from J, with 14 bases in between. The CDR3 sequence is CASSLVGLSSYNEQFF. For the CDR3, the DNA is TGTGCCAGCAGCCTTGTCGGGCTGAGCTCCTACAATGAGCAGTTCTTC.

This clonotype turned up a few times. The J gene is TRBJ2-1, the V gene TRBV7-3, with 9 positions matching TRBD2. Germline loops: CDR1 SGHTA, CDR2 FQGTGA. The CDR3 sequence is 18 residues long. V was pared by 1 base and J by 7 bases, with 14 bases of the junction left unmatched. This CDR3 reads CASSLKPLLAGKLNEQFF. CDR3 coding DNA: TGTGCCAGCAGCTTAAAACCCCTCCTAGCGGGAAAGTTGAATGAGCAGTTCTTC.

This clonotype has a handful of counts. This sequence joins TRBV19 and TRBJ2-7; the D is unclear. Trimming shortened V by 0 bases and J by 5 bases, and 5 bases separated the two germline ends. This CDR3 spans 12 amino acids. The germline gives CDR1 LNHDA, CDR2 SQIVND (reference sequence). The CDR3 DNA sequence: TGTGCCAGTAGTATAGACCGGGACGAGCAGTACTTC. This encodes CASSIDRDEQYF.

The sample holds a few counts of this clonotype. V gene TRBV7-9 combines with J gene TRBJ1-5, with D possibly being TRBD1 (5 bases). V lost 5 bases and J 2 bases, leaving 19 bases between the germline ends. Looked up from germline, CDR1 is SEHNR and CDR2 is FQNEAQ (reference sequence). The CDR3 length is 17 residues. The CDR3 DNA reads as TGTGCCAGCAGCCCCTCTACGGGGCCGGTCGGCAATCAGCCCCAGCATTTT. It codes for CASSPSTGPVGNQPQHF. The whole variable domain, filled in from reference TRBV7-9 and TRBJ1-5, reads DTGVSQNPRHKITKRGQNVTFRCDPISEHNRLYWYRQTLGQGPEFLTYFQNEAQLEKSRLLSDRFSAERPKGSFSTLEIQRTEQGDSAMYLCASSPSTGPVGNQPQHFGDGTRLSIL.